The clone carrying this T cell receptor (beta chain) has at least ten counts. This CDR3 comprises 16 residues. Germline CDR1 reads MNHNY; CDR2 reads SVGAGI (reference sequence). V dropped 0 bases and J dropped 6 bases, with 15 bases sitting between them. Amplification yielded TCR beta CDR3 regions, with RNA transcripts as the source. HTBI primers were employed in a first-round RT-PCR of the TCR CDR3. Each CDR3 protein is one row after TCRdb ran MiXCR on the multiplex PCR reads. Here the sample spans around 400,000 distinct CDR3 sequences, 13% being singletons. These data are taken from a study of T cells in Graves' hyperthyroidism and ophthalmopathy.

The sample taken for sequencing was blood. This sequence originates from a young woman with Graves' hyperthyroidism. The chain combines TRBV6-6 with TRBJ2-1; D call uncertain. The CDR3 sequence is CASSYSTHRSVNEQFF. The CDR3, as DNA: TGTGCCAGCAGTTACTCGACTCATCGCAGTGTCAATGAGCAGTTCTTC.